This TCR beta chain is drawn from a study of post-analysis software for immune sequencing data. Points from the study as a whole: Normalized Chao1 diversity in multiple sclerosis patients fell significantly below that of controls. Higher frequency in patients than in controls was seen for about five TRBV segments, with TRBV5-6, TRBV5-1 and TRBV20-1 among them.

This clonotype was counted between two and nine times. Its matching antigen is unknown. Per the germline V gene, CDR1 is SEHNR and CDR2 is FQNEAQ (reference sequence). The CDR3 sequence is 15 residues long. J was trimmed by 5 bases and V by 5 bases; bases with no gene match: 8. Unique-molecular-identifier-tagged TCR beta cDNA libraries were used. MiXCR, applied by TCRdb to the PCR reads, yields one record per CDR3 protein. The profile covers approximately 730,000 distinct CDR3 sequences, with less than 35% appearing a single time and around 0.56% taken by the ten largest. Sequenced: blood. The source of this sequence is a girl aged 10 to 17 with multiple sclerosis. The V gene is TRBV7-9, the J gene TRBJ2-5; 10 bases line up with TRBD1. CDR3 protein: CASSPPTGGLETQYF. CDR3 nucleotide sequence: TGTGCCAGCAGCCCCCCGACAGGGGGCTTGGAGACCCAGTACTTC.